The 13 T cell receptor beta chains given below trace back to one sample, sequenced in a study of regulatory T cells in long-lasting Graves disease. Regarding time point: newly diagnosed GD, antithyroid drugs for less than 3 months. Extracted RNA from PBMCs served as the source of the TCR library. The authors built TCR beta libraries using iRepertoire HTBI primers and Arm-PCR of CDR3 regions. TCRdb re-called the multiplex PCR reads with MiXCR, one entry per CDR3 protein. The sample contains hundreds of thousands of distinct CDR3 sequences, 15% to 20% of which appear only once. The sample was also reused in another study, on T cells in Graves' hyperthyroidism and ophthalmopathy.

The sequences come from peripheral blood mononuclear cells (PBMCs), collected at new diagnosis, from a patient treated with antithyroid drugs. The origin of the receptors is a woman aged 35-60 years with Graves disease.

In its sample, this clonotype was seen a few times. V usage is TRBV19 and J usage is TRBJ2-7; D not certain. The germline CDR1 and CDR2 sequences are LNHDA and SQIVND (reference sequence). Deletions cut 5 bases from V and 0 bases from J, with 17 bases between. The CDR3 is 16 amino acids. The CDR3 here is CASSPRRSSLSYEQYF. In DNA form, the CDR3 reads TGTGCCAGTAGTCCCCGACGGAGTTCACTCTCCTACGAGCAGTACTTC.

This chain connects TRBV6-2 or TRBV6-3 to TRBJ2-7; D might be TRBD2 (5 bases). Germline V gene sequence: CDR1 MNHEY, CDR2 SVGEGT. V was shortened by 5 bases and J by 1 base, with 12 bases between the two germline ends. This CDR3 has 14 residues. CDR3 bases: TGTGCCAGCAGTGAGGGCGGAGAGTCCTACGAGCAGTACTTC. Amino acids: CASSEGGESYEQYF.

This clonotype was seen a few times. V and J are TRBV18 and TRBJ2-1, with a weak D call TRBD2 (6 bases). The CDR3 has 15 amino acids. V lost 2 bases to trimming and J lost 7 bases, with 15 bases between them. The germline V gene encodes CDR1 KGHSH and CDR2 LQKENI. The CDR3 here is CASSPWEELGNEQFF. Here the CDR3 DNA reads TGTGCCAGCTCACCATGGGAGGAATTGGGTAATGAGCAGTTCTTC.

This clonotype came up a few times. The gene calls are TRBV6-5 and TRBJ2-7; no clear D gene. V was trimmed by 0 bases and J by 6 bases, leaving 12 bases between them. The CDR3 totals 14 residues. Germline V gene sequence: CDR1 MNHEY, CDR2 SVGAGI. The CDR3 is CASSYSVETVEQYF. CDR3 nucleotide sequence: TGTGCCAGCAGTTACTCGGTTGAGACGGTCGAGCAGTACTTC.

This clonotype was observed at least ten times. The chain carries TRBV27 and TRBJ2-3; 7 nucleotides line up with TRBD2. The germline V gene encodes CDR1 MNHEY and CDR2 SMNVEV (reference sequence). The CDR3 runs to 14 residues. J was trimmed by 2 bases and V by 9 bases; bases with no gene match: 8. CDR3 sequence: CASRWGGVTDTQYF. Here the CDR3 DNA reads TGTGCCAGTCGGTGGGGGGGGGTCACAGATACGCAGTATTTT.

The chain recombines TRBV7-6 with TRBJ2-6, with D perhaps matching TRBD1 or TRBD2 (7 bases each). The CDR3 length is 16 residues. V lost 5 bases to trimming and J lost 4 bases, with 15 bases between them. Germline CDR1 reads SGHVS; CDR2 reads FNYEAQ. In DNA form, the CDR3 reads TGTGCCAGCAGCCCCAGGGGGGGCGTAGGGGCCAACGTCCTGACTTTC. Its protein is CASSPRGGVGANVLTF.

This clonotype has only a few counts. The V call is TRBV5-4, the J call TRBJ1-1; 11 positions agree with TRBD1. The length of the CDR3 is 15 residues. Looked up from germline, CDR1 is SGHNT and CDR2 is YYREEE (reference sequence). V shed 3 bases and J 3 bases; nucleotides not matched to a gene: 4. CDR3 loop: CASSSWTGGYTEAFF. Here the CDR3 DNA reads TGTGCCAGCAGCTCCTGGACAGGGGGCTACACTGAAGCTTTCTTT.

This clonotype appeared many times. The chain employs TRBV10-3 and TRBJ2-5; D unresolved. V was pared by 0 bases and J by 1 base, with 0 bases between. CDR1 is ENHRY and CDR2 is SYGVKD in the germline V gene. The CDR3 sequence is 12 residues long. The chain's CDR3 is CAISESQETQYF. In nucleotides, the CDR3 is TGTGCCATCAGTGAGTCCCAAGAGACCCAGTACTTC.

The CDR3 sequence is CASSFLTSGGTYEQYF. CDR3 bases: TGTGCCAGCAGTTTCCTGACTAGCGGGGGGACCTACGAGCAGTACTTC. The chain uses TRBV27 and TRBJ2-7; TRBD2 aligns across 13 bases. The CDR3 runs 16 residues. CDR1 is MNHEY, CDR2 SMNVEV, per germline (reference sequence). The ends lost 3 bases at V and 2 bases at J; junction bases unmatched: 4.

On this clonotype itself: One base away lies a much larger clone, so this may be a sequencing read error. The chain joins TRBV11-2 to TRBJ1-1; 8 bases are a match to TRBD1. CDR1 is SGHAT and CDR2 is FQNNGV in the germline V gene. The CDR3 loop spans 14 amino acids. The V gene end was trimmed by 4 bases and the J gene end by 3 bases; junction bases not matched to a gene: 4. This chain's CDR3 is CASSSTQGDTEAFF. The CDR3, as DNA: TGTGCCAGCAGCTCCACACAGGGGGACACTGAAGCTTTCTTT.

This clonotype was picked up many times. This chain connects TRBV15 to TRBJ2-7; 11 positions match TRBD1. CDR1 is LNHNV, CDR2 YYDKDF, per germline (reference sequence). The CDR3 has 14 amino acids. The V gene end was trimmed by 3 bases and the J gene end by 3 bases; junction bases not matched to a gene: 1. CDR3 residues: CATSRGTGGYEQYF. For the CDR3, the DNA is TGTGCCACCAGCAGGGGGACAGGGGGCTACGAGCAGTACTTC.

This clonotype has only a few counts. The V call is TRBV7-9, the J call TRBJ2-1; D is perhaps TRBD1 or TRBD2 (5 bases each). There are 13 residues in the CDR3. Deletions cut 5 bases from V and 8 bases from J, with 13 bases between. Germline assignment: CDR1 SEHNR and CDR2 FQNEAQ (reference sequence). CDR3 sequence reads: CASSPPWGYEQFF. DNA of the CDR3: TGTGCCAGCAGCCCTCCTTGGGGGTATGAGCAGTTCTTC.

This clonotype came up a few times. This rearrangement joins TRBV5-1 to TRBJ2-5; tentative D call: TRBD2 (6 bases). In germline, CDR1 is SGHRS, CDR2 YFSETQ. The CDR3 contains 16 residues. V lost 0 bases to trimming and J lost 2 bases, with 14 bases between them. This CDR3 is CASSLGGAMTQETQYF. CDR3 coding DNA: TGCGCCAGCAGCTTGGGCGGGGCGATGACTCAAGAGACCCAGTACTTC.